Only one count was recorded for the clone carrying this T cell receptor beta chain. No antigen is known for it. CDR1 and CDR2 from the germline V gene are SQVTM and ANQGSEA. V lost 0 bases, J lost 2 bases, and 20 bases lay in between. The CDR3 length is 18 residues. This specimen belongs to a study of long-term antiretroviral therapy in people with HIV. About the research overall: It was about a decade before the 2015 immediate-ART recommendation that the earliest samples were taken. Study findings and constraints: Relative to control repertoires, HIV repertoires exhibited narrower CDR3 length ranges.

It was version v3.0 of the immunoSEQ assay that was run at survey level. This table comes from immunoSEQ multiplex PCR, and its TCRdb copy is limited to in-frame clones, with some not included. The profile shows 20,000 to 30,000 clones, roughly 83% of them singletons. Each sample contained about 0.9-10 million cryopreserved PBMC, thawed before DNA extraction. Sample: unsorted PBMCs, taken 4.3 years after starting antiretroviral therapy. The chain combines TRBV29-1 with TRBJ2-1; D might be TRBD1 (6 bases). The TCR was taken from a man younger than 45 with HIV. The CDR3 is CSVEDNTPRGGAYNEQFF. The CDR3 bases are TGCAGCGTTGAAGATAATACCCCCCGTGGGGGCGCCTACAATGAGCAGTTCTTC.